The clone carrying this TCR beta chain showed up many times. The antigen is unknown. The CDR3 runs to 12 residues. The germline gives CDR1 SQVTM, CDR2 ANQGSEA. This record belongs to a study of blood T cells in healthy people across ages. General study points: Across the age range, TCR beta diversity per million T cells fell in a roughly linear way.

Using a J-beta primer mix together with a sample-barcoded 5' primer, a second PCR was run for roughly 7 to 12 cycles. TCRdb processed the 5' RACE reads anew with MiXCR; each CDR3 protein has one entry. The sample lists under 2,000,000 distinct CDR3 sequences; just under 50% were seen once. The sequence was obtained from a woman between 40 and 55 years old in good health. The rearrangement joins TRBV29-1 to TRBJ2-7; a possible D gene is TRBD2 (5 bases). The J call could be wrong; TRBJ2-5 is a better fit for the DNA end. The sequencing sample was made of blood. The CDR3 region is CSGSGLGVTQYF. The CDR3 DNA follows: TGCAGCGGTTCTGGGCTCGGGGTGACCCAGTACTTC.